Following are 26 T cell receptor beta chains from one sample sequenced in a study of T cells in Graves' hyperthyroidism and ophthalmopathy. Amplification of TCR beta CDR3 regions was performed using RNA transcripts as template. First-round RT-PCR of the TCR CDR3 relied on the HTBI primer set. Each CDR3 protein is one row after TCRdb ran MiXCR on the multiplex PCR reads. The table lists roughly 580,000 distinct CDR3 sequences, about 14% of them singletons. The sample consisted of blood. The receptors were gathered from a woman in her 30s with Graves' hyperthyroidism that later progressed to Graves' ophthalmopathy.

The chain couples TRBV20-1 to TRBJ2-7; D gene unclear. The length of the CDR3 is 14 residues. V lost 1 base and J lost 4, with 14 bases in between. From germline, CDR1 is DFQATT and CDR2 SNEGSKA (reference sequence). The CDR3 DNA reads TGCAGTGCTAGAGGTGATGGCGGCCGATACGAGCAGTACTTC. Translated: CSARGDGGRYEQYF.

This clonotype was counted many times. The chain joins TRBV12-3 or TRBV12-4 to TRBJ1-1; D call uncertain. The CDR3 has 14 amino acids. V lost 1 base, J lost 7 bases, and 13 bases lay in between. The CDR3 nucleotides are TGTGCCAGCAGTTTAGTCGCAGGCGTCGATGAAGCTTTCTTT. Translated, it gives CASSLVAGVDEAFF.

This chain links TRBV12-3 or TRBV12-4 with TRBJ2-5; TRBD1 might be the D (6 bases). The V gene lost 3 bases and the J gene lost 4 bases, with 15 bases spanning the gap. CDR3 length: 15 amino acids. CDR3 residues: CASSFGGRATETQYF. The CDR3 bases are TGTGCCAGCAGTTTTGGGGGCCGCGCCACAGAGACCCAGTACTTC.

This clonotype has a count of ten or more. The chain joins TRBV20-1 to TRBJ1-1; D unresolved. Germline CDR1 reads DFQATT; CDR2 reads SNEGSKA (reference sequence). The V end lost 2 bases, the J end lost 5 bases, and 9 bases lay between the germline ends. The CDR3 has 12 amino acids. In DNA, the CDR3 is TGCAGTGCTAGACCAAAGGAAACTGAAGCTTTCTTT. Amino acid sequence: CSARPKETEAFF.

The V and J genes are TRBV25-1 and TRBJ1-1; TRBD1 matches 8 bases. This CDR3 contains 17 residues. The V gene end was trimmed by 2 bases and the J gene end by 5 bases; junction bases not matched to a gene: 13. Germline CDR1 is MGHDK and CDR2 is SYGVNS. CDR3: CASSESTRDRWKTEAFF. The CDR3 DNA reads TGTGCCAGCAGTGAAAGTACCCGGGACAGGTGGAAAACTGAAGCTTTCTTT. The whole variable domain, remainder taken from reference TRBV25-1 and TRBJ1-1, is EADIYQTPRYLVIGTGKKITLECSQTMGHDKMYWYQQDPGMELHLIHYSYGVNSTEKGDLSSESTVSRIRTEHFPLTLESARPSHTSQYLCASSESTRDRWKTEAFFGQGTRLTVV.

This clonotype showed up many times. The V call is TRBV30, the J call TRBJ1-1, with 8 bases identical to TRBD1. Germline assignment: CDR1 GTSNPN and CDR2 SVGIG (reference sequence). V lost 1 base, J lost 6 bases, and 10 bases stayed unmatched. The CDR3 is 15 residues long. DNA for the CDR3: TGTGCCTGGAGTGCTCTCGGACAGGGTTCGGCTGAAGCTTTCTTT. Its translation: CAWSALGQGSAEAFF.

The chain joins TRBV10-3 to TRBJ2-7, with 13 positions matching TRBD2. The germline V gene has CDR1 ENHRY and CDR2 SYGVKD. The trim removed 7 bases at V and 2 bases at J, leaving 5 bases unmatched. The CDR3 covers 15 residues. CDR3 protein: CAIMGGLAGTYEQYF. In nucleotides, the CDR3 is TGTGCCATCATGGGGGGACTAGCGGGGACCTACGAGCAGTACTTC.

This clonotype was detected many times. The chain combines TRBV28 with TRBJ1-2; 9 bases map to TRBD1. V shed 6 bases and J 7 bases; nucleotides not matched to a gene: 9. The CDR3 is 14 residues long. The germline gives CDR1 MDHEN, CDR2 SYDVKM. The CDR3 spells CASSPTTGGSGYTF. The CDR3 bases are TGTGCCAGCAGCCCAACCACAGGGGGCAGTGGCTACACCTTC.

This clonotype has a count of ten or more. The V and J genes are TRBV6-6 and TRBJ1-1; D remains unclear. From germline, CDR1 is MNHNY and CDR2 SVGAGI (reference sequence). Trimming cost V 0 bases and J 6 bases, with 11 bases left between them. The CDR3 runs to 14 residues. The CDR3 nucleotides read TGTGCCAGCAGTTACTCAGCACGTGAGGCTGAAGCTTTCTTT. Encoded protein: CASSYSAREAEAFF.

This clonotype was detected many times. The chain has TRBV13 and TRBJ2-7, with D unclear. Germline CDR1 reads PRHDT; CDR2 reads FYEKMQ (reference sequence). Trimming left V 4 bases short and J 0 bases short, with 10 bases between. The CDR3 spans 14 residues. The CDR3 DNA reads TGTGCCAGCAGCTCCCCAGATACCTCCTACGAGCAGTACTTC. Translated, it gives CASSSPDTSYEQYF. Full variable domain (missing parts from reference TRBV13 and TRBJ2-7): AAGVIQSPRHLIKEKRETATLKCYPIPRHDTVYWYQQGPGQDPQFLISFYEKMQSDKGSIPDRFSAQQFSDYHSELNMSSLELGDSALYFCASSSPDTSYEQYFGPGTRLTVT.

This clonotype was observed many times. The chain couples TRBV20-1 to TRBJ1-2; no reliable D call. This CDR3 has 12 amino acids. V lost 5 bases and J 7 bases, leaving 14 bases between the germline ends. The V gene's germline CDR1 is DFQATT and CDR2 SNEGSKA (reference sequence). The CDR3 protein is CSAPLEGGGYTF. The CDR3 DNA follows: TGCAGTGCTCCCCTCGAGGGCGGTGGCTACACCTTC.

This rearrangement joins TRBV4-1 to TRBJ1-2; D is unclear. The CDR3 runs to 15 residues. The germline V and J ends were trimmed by 0 bases and 3 bases, with 11 bases remaining between them. The germline CDR1 and CDR2 sequences are MGHRA and YSYEKL. CDR3 loop: CASSQESNGDYGYTF. The CDR3 DNA follows: TGCGCCAGCAGCCAAGAGTCCAACGGGGACTATGGCTACACCTTC.

This clonotype was detected many times. The rearrangement links TRBV11-2 to TRBJ2-7, with a tentative D call TRBD1 (5 bases). The CDR3 length is 17 residues. V lost 5 bases and J 4 bases, leaving 24 bases between the germline ends. Germline values: CDR1 SGHAT, CDR2 FQNNGV. The CDR3 DNA reads TGTGCCAGCAGCCCTTTTTCCCCCATGCAGGGTAGATACGAGCAGTACTTC. Protein product: CASSPFSPMQGRYEQYF.

CDR3 in amino acids: CASSSLSGRASGEQYF. The CDR3, as DNA: TGTGCCAGCAGCTCCCTGAGCGGGAGGGCCTCAGGTGAGCAGTACTTC. This chain joins TRBV28 and TRBJ2-7, with 10 bases fitting TRBD2. V was clipped by 6 bases and J by 7 bases; unmatched bases: 15. The CDR3 has 16 residues. Per germline, CDR1 MDHEN and CDR2 SYDVKM. The variable domain in full, with the rest retrieved from reference TRBV28 and TRBJ2-7, is DVKVTQSSRYLVKRTGEKVFLECVQDMDHENMFWYRQDPGLGLRLIYFSYDVKMKEKGDIPEGYSVSREKKERFSLILESASTNQTSMYLCASSSLSGRASGEQYFGPGTRLTVT.

The rearrangement uses TRBV19 and TRBJ2-4; D gene uncertain. This CDR3 spans 15 amino acids. V was pared by 6 bases and J by 0 bases, with 12 bases between. Germline loops: CDR1 LNHDA, CDR2 SQIVND (reference sequence). This CDR3 is CASRDAQEAKNIQYF. The CDR3, as DNA: TGTGCCAGTAGGGACGCACAAGAAGCCAAAAACATTCAGTACTTC.

This chain links TRBV3-1 with TRBJ1-1; 7 positions agree with TRBD1. With 4 bases clipped from V and 7 bases from J, the junction kept 6 bases outside the gene matches. Germline-derived CDR1 and CDR2 are LGHDT and YNNKEL (reference sequence). The CDR3 covers 13 residues. This chain's CDR3 is CASSLQGWVEAFF. The CDR3, as DNA: TGTGCCAGCAGCCTACAGGGGTGGGTTGAAGCTTTCTTT.

This clonotype was counted at least ten times. The chain combines TRBV28 with TRBJ1-4; 7 positions agree with TRBD1. Germline V lookup: CDR1 MDHEN, CDR2 SYDVKM. CDR3 size: 14 residues. The CDR3 DNA sequence: TGTGCTTGCCTCACGAGGGGGCGAAGAGAAAAACTGTTTTTT. It translates to CACLTRGRREKLFF. Together with reference TRBV28 and TRBJ1-4, the CDR3 gives the full variable domain: DVKVTQSSRYLVKRTGEKVFLECVQDMDHENMFWYRQDPGLGLRLIYFSYDVKMKEKGDIPEGYSVSREKKERFSLILESASTNQTSMYLCACLTRGRREKLFFGSGTQLSVL.

This clonotype occurred many times. The genes are TRBV6-2 or TRBV6-3 and TRBJ2-2, with 9 nucleotides matching TRBD2. Trimming removed 5 bases from V and 5 bases from J; junction bases left unmatched: 6. The CDR3 has 15 residues. Germline-derived CDR1 and CDR2 are MNHEY and SVGEGT. CDR3 bases: TGTGCCAGCAGTCTGGGACTAGCAGCTACCGGGGAGCTGTTTTTT. Amino acids: CASSLGLAATGELFF.

This clonotype was detected many times. The chain couples TRBV20-1 to TRBJ2-7, with TRBD2 matching 13 bases. After removal of 1 base from V and 3 bases from J, the junction contained 9 bases not matched to a gene. The germline gives CDR1 DFQATT, CDR2 SNEGSKA (reference sequence). This CDR3 has 17 residues. CDR3: CSARGVARTSGSYEQYF. The CDR3 nucleotides are TGCAGTGCTAGAGGCGTTGCTAGGACTAGCGGGAGCTACGAGCAGTACTTC.

The sample holds many counts of this clonotype. J is TRBJ2-1 and V is TRBV27; 7 bases map to TRBD2. The CDR3 length is 15 residues. Germline V lookup: CDR1 MNHEY, CDR2 SMNVEV (reference sequence). Trimming cost V 2 bases and J 5 bases; bases outside gene matches: 6. CDR3 sequence reads: CASSLREVVHNEQFF. The CDR3 coding sequence is TGTGCCAGCAGTTTACGGGAGGTCGTTCACAATGAGCAGTTCTTC.

Ten or more counts support this clonotype. The chain employs TRBV12-3 or TRBV12-4 and TRBJ2-5; either TRBD1 or TRBD2 may supply D (5 bases each). The CDR3 length is 14 residues. V gave up 6 bases and J gave up 5 bases, with 16 bases separating them. CDR3 protein: CASRVGGAQETQYF. The DNA for the CDR3 is TGTGCCAGCAGGGTTGGGGGAGCACAGGAGACCCAGTACTTC.

This clonotype showed up many times. J is TRBJ1-1 and V is TRBV18, with a possible D match to TRBD1 (5 bases). Between the trimmed V and J ends, which lost 0 bases and 1 base, there was a span of 6 bases. The germline V gene encodes CDR1 KGHSH and CDR2 LQKENI. The CDR3 covers 14 residues. CDR3 sequence: CASSPPTENTEAFF. The CDR3 region has the DNA TGTGCCAGCTCACCACCGACAGAGAACACTGAAGCTTTCTTT. Variable domain in full (rest from reference TRBV18 and TRBJ1-1): NAGVMQNPRHLVRRRGQEARLRCSPMKGHSHVYWYRQLPEEGLKFMVYLQKENIIDESGMPKERFSAEFPKEGPSILRIQQVVRGDSAAYFCASSPPTENTEAFFGQGTRLTVV.

Points on this clonotype: A single base separates this from a much larger clone, so it may be a read error. The V and J genes are TRBV27 and TRBJ2-7; D is undetermined. V lost 6 bases to trimming and J lost 5 bases, with 29 bases between them. Looked up from germline, CDR1 is MNHEY and CDR2 is SMNVEV (reference sequence). This CDR3 has 18 amino acids. CDR3 DNA: TGTGCCAGCAGACTCCGGGTCGTTTGTTGCCCCCTCTTCGACGAGCAGTACTTC. It translates to CASRLRVVCCPLFDEQYF.

This clonotype has at least ten counts. This chain joins TRBV2 and TRBJ2-3; TRBD2 agrees at 7 bases. Germline CDR1 reads SNHLY; CDR2 reads FYNNEI. J was trimmed by 8 bases and V by 9 bases; bases with no gene match: 5. This CDR3 comprises 11 residues. CDR3 in amino acids: CASWEGTTQYF. CDR3 nucleotide sequence: TGTGCCAGTTGGGAGGGGACTACGCAGTATTTT.

This chain links TRBV12-3 or TRBV12-4 with TRBJ2-3; either TRBD1 or TRBD2 may fit D (5 bases each). Trimming left V 4 bases short and J 4 bases short, with 6 bases between. CDR3 size: 12 residues. CDR3 protein: CASSWDADTQYF. The CDR3, as DNA: TGTGCCAGCAGTTGGGACGCAGATACGCAGTATTTT.

This clonotype occurred many times. CDR3 sequence: CASSVKSENEKLFF. CDR3 DNA: TGTGCCAGCAGCGTGAAGAGTGAGAACGAAAAACTGTTTTTT. The chain has TRBV9 and TRBJ1-4; D unresolved. This CDR3 is built from 14 residues. CDR1 is SGDLS, CDR2 YYNGEE, per germline. V lost 2 bases, J lost 8 bases, and 13 bases lay in between.